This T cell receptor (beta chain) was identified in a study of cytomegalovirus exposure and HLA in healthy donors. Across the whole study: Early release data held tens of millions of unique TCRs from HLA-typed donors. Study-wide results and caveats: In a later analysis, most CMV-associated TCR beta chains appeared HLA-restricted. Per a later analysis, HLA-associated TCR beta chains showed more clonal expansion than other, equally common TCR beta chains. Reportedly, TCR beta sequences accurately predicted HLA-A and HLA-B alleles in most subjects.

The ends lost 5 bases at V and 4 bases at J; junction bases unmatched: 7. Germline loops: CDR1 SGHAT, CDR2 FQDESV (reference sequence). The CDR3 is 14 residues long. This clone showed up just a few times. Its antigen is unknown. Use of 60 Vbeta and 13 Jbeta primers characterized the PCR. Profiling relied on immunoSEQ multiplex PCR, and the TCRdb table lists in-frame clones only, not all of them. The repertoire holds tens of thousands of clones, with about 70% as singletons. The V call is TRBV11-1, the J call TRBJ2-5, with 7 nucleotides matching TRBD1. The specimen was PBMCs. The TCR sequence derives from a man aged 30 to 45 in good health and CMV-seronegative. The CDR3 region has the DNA TGTGCCAGCAGCCCTCGGGACAGAAGAGAGACCCAGTACTTC. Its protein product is CASSPRDRRETQYF. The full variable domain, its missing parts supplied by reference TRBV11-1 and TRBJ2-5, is EAEVAQSPRYKITEKSQAVAFWCDPISGHATLYWYRQILGQGPELLVQFQDESVVDDSQLPKDRFSAERLKGVDSTLKIQPAELGDSAMYLCASSPRDRRETQYFGPGTRLLVL.